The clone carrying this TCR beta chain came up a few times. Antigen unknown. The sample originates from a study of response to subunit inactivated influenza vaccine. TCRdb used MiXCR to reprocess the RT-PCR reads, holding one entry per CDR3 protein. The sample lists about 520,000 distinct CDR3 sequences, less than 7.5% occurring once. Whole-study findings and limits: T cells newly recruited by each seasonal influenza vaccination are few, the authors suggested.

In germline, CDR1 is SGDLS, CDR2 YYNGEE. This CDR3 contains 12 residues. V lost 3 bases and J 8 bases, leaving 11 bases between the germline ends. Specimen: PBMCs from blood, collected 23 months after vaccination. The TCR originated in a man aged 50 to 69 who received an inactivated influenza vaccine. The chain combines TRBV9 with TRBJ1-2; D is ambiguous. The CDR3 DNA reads TGTGCCAGCAGCGGGCTTAGCTGGGGCTACACCTTC. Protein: CASSGLSWGYTF.